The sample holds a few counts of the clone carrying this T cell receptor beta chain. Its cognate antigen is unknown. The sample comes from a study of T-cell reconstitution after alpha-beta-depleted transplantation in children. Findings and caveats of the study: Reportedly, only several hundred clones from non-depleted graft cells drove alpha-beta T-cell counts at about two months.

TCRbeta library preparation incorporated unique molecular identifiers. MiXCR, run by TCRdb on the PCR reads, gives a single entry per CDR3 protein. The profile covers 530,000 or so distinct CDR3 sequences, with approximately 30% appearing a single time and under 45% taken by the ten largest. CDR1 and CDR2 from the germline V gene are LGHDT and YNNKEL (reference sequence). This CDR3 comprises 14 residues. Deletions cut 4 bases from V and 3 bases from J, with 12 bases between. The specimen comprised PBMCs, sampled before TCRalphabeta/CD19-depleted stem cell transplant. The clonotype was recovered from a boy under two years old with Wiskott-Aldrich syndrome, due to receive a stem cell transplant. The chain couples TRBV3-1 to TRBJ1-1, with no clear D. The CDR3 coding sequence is TGTGCCAGCAGCCCGACGGGAGACCACACTGAAGCTTTCTTT. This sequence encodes CASSPTGDHTEAFF.